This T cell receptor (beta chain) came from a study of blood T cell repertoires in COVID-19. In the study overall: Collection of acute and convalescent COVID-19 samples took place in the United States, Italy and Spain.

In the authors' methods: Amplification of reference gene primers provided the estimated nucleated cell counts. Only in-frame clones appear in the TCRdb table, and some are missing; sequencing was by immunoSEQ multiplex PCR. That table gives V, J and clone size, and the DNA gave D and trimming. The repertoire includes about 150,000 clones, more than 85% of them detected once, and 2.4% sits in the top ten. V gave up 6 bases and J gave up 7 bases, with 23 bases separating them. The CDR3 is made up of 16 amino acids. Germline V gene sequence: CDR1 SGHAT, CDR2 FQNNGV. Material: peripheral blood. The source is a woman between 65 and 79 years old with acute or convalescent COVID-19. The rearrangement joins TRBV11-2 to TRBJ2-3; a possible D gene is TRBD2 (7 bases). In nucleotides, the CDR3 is TGTGCCAGCAGTTTGGCCCCGGGGGGCCGTACGAATACGCAGTATTTT. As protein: CASSLAPGGRTNTQYF.